This T cell receptor beta chain is drawn from a study of T cells in localized non-small cell lung cancer. CDR3 size: 13 residues. V was trimmed by 4 bases and J by 9 bases, leaving 16 bases between them. The germline V gene encodes CDR1 SGHRS and CDR2 YFSETQ. With regard to this clone: What it binds is unknown.

Study-level results: Uninvolved adjacent lung showed peak T cell clonality, exceeding tumor.

The protocol was immunoSEQ multiplex PCR, while the TCRdb copy is restricted to in-frame clones and leaves out a portion. This table has some 37,000 clones, about 87% appearing once. This TCR was sampled from a man aged 18-55 years with stage I lung adenocarcinoma. This chain connects TRBV5-1 to TRBJ1-2; no definite D call. The sample was peripheral blood, taken before any cancer treatment. In DNA, the CDR3 is TGCGCCAGCAGCCCCGCGGACGACGGGCGCTACACCTTC. Translated: CASSPADDGRYTF.